The 31 T cell receptor beta chains below all came from one sample that was sequenced in a study of response to subunit inactivated influenza vaccine. In TCRdb, the RT-PCR reads were re-called with MiXCR into one record per CDR3 protein. The profile shows 200,000 to 300,000 distinct CDR3 sequences, less than 15% of them singletons. The input for sequencing was non-naive T cells sorted from PBMCs, taken approximately 15 days before vaccination. The receptor source for this set is a man aged 45 to 65 who received an inactivated influenza vaccine.

The chain combines TRBV20-1 with TRBJ1-5; the match to TRBD1 covers 7 bases. The CDR3 sequence is 15 residues long. Trimming at V came to 6 bases and at J to 5 bases, leaving 13 bases not matched to a gene. From germline, CDR1 is DFQATT and CDR2 SNEGSKA (reference sequence). The CDR3 bases are TGCAGTGCCAGCCAGGGGGGGGGAATTGATCAGCCCCAGCATTTT. Translating gives CSASQGGGIDQPQHF.

The chain uses TRBV28 and TRBJ2-7; D gene uncertain. Per germline, CDR1 MDHEN and CDR2 SYDVKM. The CDR3 spans 14 residues. Trimming removed 3 bases at V and 2 bases at J, with 11 bases between. CDR3 DNA: TGTGCCAGCAGTTTGCCTCTATACCCCTACGAGCAGTACTTC. It yields the protein CASSLPLYPYEQYF.

V is TRBV18 and J is TRBJ2-7; possible D gene TRBD2, 5 bases. V lost 3 bases and J 7 bases, leaving 10 bases between the germline ends. The length of the CDR3 is 12 residues. Germline-derived CDR1 and CDR2 are KGHSH and LQKENI. CDR3 region: CASSPDSLEQYF. The DNA for the CDR3 is TGTGCCAGCTCACCGGACTCGTTAGAGCAGTACTTC.

The CDR3 protein is CASSSNGGALGETQYF. CDR3 DNA sequence: TGTGCCAGCAGCTCAAACGGGGGGGCGTTGGGGGAGACCCAGTACTTC. This rearrangement joins TRBV27 to TRBJ2-5; 8 positions agree with TRBD2. This CDR3 has 16 amino acids. Looked up from germline, CDR1 is MNHEY and CDR2 is SMNVEV (reference sequence). V gave up 6 bases and J gave up 5 bases; unmatched junction bases: 14.

This clonotype was seen more than once but under ten times. The gene calls are TRBV29-1 and TRBJ2-1; no clear D gene. Per the germline V gene, CDR1 is SQVTM and CDR2 is ANQGSEA. V dropped 7 bases and J dropped 0 bases, with 13 bases sitting between them. This CDR3 has 14 amino acids. CDR3 in amino acids: CSALPESSYNEQFF. For the CDR3, the DNA is TGCAGCGCCCTGCCTGAGAGCTCCTACAATGAGCAGTTCTTC.

This clonotype was seen more than once but under ten times. The chain uses TRBV6-2 or TRBV6-3 and TRBJ2-7; no firm D call. CDR1 and CDR2 (germline): MNHEY, SVGEGT. Trimming pared 2 bases from V and 3 bases from J, leaving 11 bases between. The CDR3 extends over 14 amino acids. The CDR3 region has the DNA TGTGCCAGCAGTTACCTGCGGAGACACTACGAGCAGTACTTC. Translating gives CASSYLRRHYEQYF.

To note about this clonotype: This may be a read error, as it is one base from a much larger clone. This chain links TRBV28 with TRBJ1-6; 7 nucleotides line up with TRBD1. The germline CDR1 and CDR2 sequences are MDHEN and SYDVKM. With 5 bases clipped from V and 4 bases from J, the junction kept 2 bases outside the gene matches. The CDR3 runs to 14 residues. CDR3 in DNA: TGTGCCAGCAGTCCGACAGGGTATAATTCACCCCTCCACTTT. It translates to CASSPTGYNSPLHF.

The V gene is TRBV7-9, the J gene TRBJ1-6, with D possibly matching TRBD1 (5 bases). The CDR3 sequence is 14 residues long. Looked up from germline, CDR1 is SEHNR and CDR2 is FQNEAQ (reference sequence). V lost 2 bases, J lost 8 bases, and 10 bases lay in between. The CDR3 DNA reads TGTGCCAGCAGCTTAAGGGGTTTCGATTCACCCCTCCACTTT. Translating gives CASSLRGFDSPLHF.

There are many counts of this clonotype. The J gene is TRBJ2-2, the V gene TRBV29-1; D could derive from TRBD1 or TRBD2 (6 bases each). Trimming took off 4 bases at V and 4 bases at J, with 19 bases between the two ends. The CDR3 is 16 amino acids. Germline V gene data show CDR1 as SQVTM and CDR2 as ANQGSEA. The CDR3 spells CSVGTFGGGITGELFF. The CDR3 DNA reads TGCAGCGTTGGGACTTTTGGAGGGGGTATCACCGGGGAGCTGTTTTTT.

This clonotype has at least ten counts. The chain has TRBV7-2 and TRBJ1-5; D is unclear. Germline V gene data show CDR1 as SGHTA and CDR2 as FQGNSA. The V gene lost 2 bases and the J gene lost 4 bases, with 6 bases spanning the gap. This CDR3 has 13 residues. The CDR3 DNA sequence: TGTGCCAGCAGCTTAAAAGTTAATCAGCCCCAGCATTTT. This translates into CASSLKVNQPQHF.

The table lists this clonotype with many counts. V usage is TRBV2 and J usage is TRBJ2-4, with D unclear. The germline V gene has CDR1 SNHLY and CDR2 FYNNEI. This CDR3 comprises 14 residues. V shed 1 base and J shed 0 bases, with 4 bases lying between them. The DNA of the CDR3 is TGTGCCAGCAGTGAAGAGCTAGCCAAAAACATTCAGTACTTC. Translated, it gives CASSEELAKNIQYF.

This clonotype has ten or more counts. This chain joins TRBV9 and TRBJ1-3; TRBD1 might be the D (5 bases). Trimming stripped 6 bases from V and 1 base from J, with 14 bases between. The germline V gene encodes CDR1 SGDLS and CDR2 YYNGEE. This CDR3 comprises 15 residues. CDR3: CASTPGDRSGNTIYF. The CDR3 nucleotides are TGTGCCAGCACACCGGGGGATAGGTCTGGAAACACCATATATTTT. The whole variable domain, remainder taken from reference TRBV9 and TRBJ1-3, is DSGVTQTPKHLITATGQRVTLRCSPRSGDLSVYWYQQSLDQGLQFLIQYYNGEERAKGNILERFSAQQFPDLHSELNLSSLELGDSALYFCASTPGDRSGNTIYFGEGSWLTVV.

This clonotype was picked up a small number of times. The CDR3 bases are TGTGCCACCAGTGATTTCGGACAGGGACGCGCAGATACGCAGTATTTT. Translating it yields CATSDFGQGRADTQYF. The chain has TRBV24-1 and TRBJ2-3; 8 nucleotides line up with TRBD1. From germline, CDR1 is KGHDR and CDR2 SFDVKD. The V and J ends lost 1 base and 4 bases, in that order; junction bases with no gene match: 6. The CDR3 sequence is 16 residues long.

This clonotype appeared a few times. The chain couples TRBV2 to TRBJ2-3; 10 nucleotides align to TRBD2. The V segment lost 6 bases and the J segment 6 bases; nucleotides outside the gene matches: 9. CDR1 is SNHLY and CDR2 is FYNNEI in the germline V gene. The CDR3 has 15 amino acids. CDR3 protein: CASRVLAGVSDTQYF. The DNA of the CDR3 is TGTGCCAGCAGGGTTCTAGCGGGAGTTTCGGATACGCAGTATTTT.

This clonotype was seen ten or more times. The chain employs TRBV7-6 and TRBJ2-7; TRBD2 matches at 7 bases. Germline loops: CDR1 SGHVS, CDR2 FNYEAQ. CDR3 length equals 15 residues. The V and J ends lost 1 base and 2 bases, in that order; junction bases with no gene match: 5. For the CDR3, the DNA is TGTGCCAGCAGCTTAGTTCGGGGGGTCCCCTACGAGCAGTACTTC. Residues: CASSLVRGVPYEQYF.

The chain uses TRBV6-1 and TRBJ1-2, with TRBD1 matching over 10 bases. The germline CDR1 and CDR2 sequences are MNHNS and SASEGT. The CDR3 consists of 14 residues. J gave up 4 bases and V 6 bases, and 5 bases lay outside the gene matches. The CDR3 DNA is TGTGCCAGCAGAAGGGACAGGGGATCCTATGGCTACACCTTC. Protein: CASRRDRGSYGYTF.

This clonotype was seen many times. J is TRBJ1-1 and V is TRBV3-1; unclear D gene. Trimming shortened V by 1 base and J by 1 base, and 4 bases separated the two germline ends. The CDR3 loop spans 13 amino acids. The germline gives CDR1 LGHDT, CDR2 YNNKEL (reference sequence). CDR3 nucleotides: TGTGCCAGCAGCCAAGTCACGAACACTGAAGCTTTCTTT. Its translation: CASSQVTNTEAFF.

The DNA of the CDR3 is TGTGCCAGCAGCTTAAACAGGATGGATGAGCAGTTCTTC. It is translated as CASSLNRMDEQFF. This chain joins TRBV6-2 or TRBV6-3 and TRBJ2-1, with D perhaps matching TRBD1 (5 bases). V gave up 6 bases and J gave up 8 bases, with 14 bases separating them. Germline CDR1 is MNHEY and CDR2 is SVGEGT. The CDR3 extends over 13 amino acids.

This clonotype was counted a few times. This chain uses TRBV4-2 with TRBJ1-6; no clear D gene. The germline V gene encodes CDR1 LGHNA and CDR2 YNFKEQ. This CDR3 is built from 15 residues. V shed 0 bases and J shed 13 bases, with 16 bases lying between them. Here the CDR3 DNA reads TGTGCCAGCAGCCAAGACGACCGGAACGGGAAGCCCCTCCACTTT. It encodes CASSQDDRNGKPLHF.

This clonotype showed up many times. The chain couples TRBV27 to TRBJ2-7; possibly TRBD2 for D (5 bases). The CDR3 is 17 residues long. The germline V gene has CDR1 MNHEY and CDR2 SMNVEV (reference sequence). Trimming removed 4 bases at V and 0 bases at J, with 19 bases between. CDR3 DNA sequence: TGTGCCAGCAGTTCATTAGGGTCCCCGGGGAGCTCCTACGAGCAGTACTTC. Its protein product is CASSSLGSPGSSYEQYF.

This clonotype was observed a few times. The chain links TRBV7-3 to TRBJ2-7; D gene ambiguous. CDR1 and CDR2 from the germline V gene are SGHTA and FQGTGA. V lost 2 bases to trimming and J lost 4 bases, with 9 bases between them. The CDR3 runs 13 residues. The CDR3 reads CASSLGWGYEQYF. The CDR3 nucleotides read TGTGCCAGCAGCTTAGGTTGGGGTTACGAGCAGTACTTC.

The gene calls are TRBV9 and TRBJ1-6, with 9 bases that match TRBD1. V lost 0 bases, J lost 7 bases, and 2 bases stayed unmatched. The CDR3 runs 15 residues. CDR1 SGDLS and CDR2 YYNGEE come from the germline V gene. CDR3 DNA sequence: TGTGCCAGCAGCGTAGGGACAGGGGCCAATTCACCCCTCCACTTT. Translated: CASSVGTGANSPLHF.

The gene calls are TRBV6-2 or TRBV6-3 and TRBJ2-1; D is perhaps TRBD1 (6 bases). Germline V gene lookup returns CDR1 MNHEY and CDR2 SVGEGT. This CDR3 region has 14 residues. V lost 5 bases and J 5 bases, leaving 13 bases between the germline ends. This chain's CDR3 is CASSDPTGNNEQFF. DNA for the CDR3: TGTGCCAGCAGTGACCCCACAGGGAACAATGAGCAGTTCTTC.

This clonotype was detected ten times or more. The chain uses TRBV12-3 or TRBV12-4 and TRBJ1-1; possible D gene TRBD1, 5 bases. With 3 bases removed from V and 4 bases from J, the gap between germline ends came to 9 bases. This CDR3 is 13 amino acids long. The CDR3 DNA reads TGTGCCAGCAGTTTTACGAGGGGCACTGAAGCTTTCTTT. Translation gives CASSFTRGTEAFF.

This clonotype showed up just a few times. The J gene is TRBJ1-1, the V gene TRBV9; D gene uncertain. Germline V CDR1 and CDR2: SGDLS, YYNGEE. The V end lost 0 bases, the J end lost 7 bases, and 4 bases lay between the germline ends. CDR3 size: 11 residues. The CDR3 bases are TGTGCCAGCAGCGTAGAGGATGAAGCTTTCTTT. Translating gives CASSVEDEAFF.

This rearrangement joins TRBV7-2 to TRBJ1-6; 7 nucleotides agree with TRBD1. Losses at the gene ends were 1 base for V and 12 bases for J; bases not matched to a gene: 6. The CDR3 spans 14 residues. The germline gives CDR1 SGHTA, CDR2 FQGNSA. CDR3 nucleotides: TGTGCCAGCAGCTTAGGTCCAGGGGGTTTACCCCTCCACTTT. This gives the protein CASSLGPGGLPLHF. Drawing the rest from reference TRBV7-2 and TRBJ1-6, the complete variable domain is GAGVSQSPSNKVTEKGKDVELRCDPISGHTALYWYRQSLGQGLEFLIYFQGNSAPDKSGLPSDRFSAERTGGSVSTLTIQRTQQEDSAVYLCASSLGPGGLPLHFGNGTRLTVT.

V usage is TRBV2 and J usage is TRBJ1-6; D is unresolved. The V and J ends lost 2 bases and 9 bases respectively, with 8 bases between them. The CDR3 runs to 13 residues. Germline CDR1 and CDR2: SNHLY and FYNNEI. The CDR3 nucleotides are TGTGCCAGCAGTGAACGGTTGGGTTCACCCCTCCACTTT. Translating gives CASSERLGSPLHF.

The chain links TRBV4-2 to TRBJ2-2, with 12 positions matching TRBD2. With V trimmed by 4 bases and J by 6 bases, 12 bases remained unmatched. This CDR3 region has 18 residues. CDR1 LGHNA and CDR2 YNFKEQ come from the germline V gene. The CDR3 region has the DNA TGTGCCAGCAGCCTCGAAACTAGCGGGGGGCAAACGGCCGGGGAGCTGTTTTTT. Its protein product is CASSLETSGGQTAGELFF.

V and J are TRBV5-5 and TRBJ2-3; weak D call: TRBD1 (6 bases). The length of the CDR3 is 16 residues. CDR1 is SGHKS, CDR2 YYEKEE, per germline (reference sequence). Trimming pared 0 bases from V and 1 base from J, leaving 12 bases between. The CDR3 region is CASSLAWGHGTDTQYF. CDR3 bases: TGTGCCAGCAGCTTGGCCTGGGGACATGGCACAGATACGCAGTATTTT.

In its sample, this clonotype was seen a few times. The V gene is TRBV28, the J gene TRBJ1-1; 9 bases map to TRBD1. Germline CDR1 reads MDHEN; CDR2 reads SYDVKM. Unmatched junction bases numbered 12, after V lost 6 bases and J lost 4 bases. The CDR3 spans 16 residues. The CDR3 DNA sequence: TGTGCCAGCAGCGCGGAACAGGGGGCGGGGAGCACTGAAGCTTTCTTT. This sequence encodes CASSAEQGAGSTEAFF. Together with reference TRBV28 and TRBJ1-1, the CDR3 gives the full variable domain: DVKVTQSSRYLVKRTGEKVFLECVQDMDHENMFWYRQDPGLGLRLIYFSYDVKMKEKGDIPEGYSVSREKKERFSLILESASTNQTSMYLCASSAEQGAGSTEAFFGQGTRLTVV.

The sample holds many counts of this clonotype. The chain joins TRBV6-2 or TRBV6-3 to TRBJ1-5; D gene ambiguous. V lost 2 bases and J lost 4, with 9 bases in between. Germline values: CDR1 MNHEY, CDR2 SVGEGT. The CDR3 length is 14 residues. The CDR3 nucleotides read TGTGCCAGCAGTTACCGGGCGGAAAATCAGCCCCAGCATTTT. Residues: CASSYRAENQPQHF.